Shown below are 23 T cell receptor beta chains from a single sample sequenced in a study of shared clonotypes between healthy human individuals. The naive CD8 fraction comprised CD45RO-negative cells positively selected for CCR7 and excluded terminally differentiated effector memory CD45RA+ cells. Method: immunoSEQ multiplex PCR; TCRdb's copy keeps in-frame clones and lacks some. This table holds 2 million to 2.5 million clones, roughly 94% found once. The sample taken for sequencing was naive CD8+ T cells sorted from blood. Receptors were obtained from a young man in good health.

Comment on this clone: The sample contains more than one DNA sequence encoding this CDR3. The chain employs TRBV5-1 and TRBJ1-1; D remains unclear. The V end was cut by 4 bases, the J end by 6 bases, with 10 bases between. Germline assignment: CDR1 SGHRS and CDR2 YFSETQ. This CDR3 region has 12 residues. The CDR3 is CASSLVGPEAFF. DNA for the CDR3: TGCGCCAGCAGCCTCGTAGGGCCTGAAGCTTTCTTT.

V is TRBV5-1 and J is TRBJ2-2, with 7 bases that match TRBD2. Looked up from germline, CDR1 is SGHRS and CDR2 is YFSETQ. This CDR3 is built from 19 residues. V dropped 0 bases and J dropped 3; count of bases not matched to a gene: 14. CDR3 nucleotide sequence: TGCGCCAGCAGCTTGGCCCGAGTCGCTAGCGGCTGGGACACCGGGGAGCTGTTTTTT. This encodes CASSLARVASGWDTGELFF.

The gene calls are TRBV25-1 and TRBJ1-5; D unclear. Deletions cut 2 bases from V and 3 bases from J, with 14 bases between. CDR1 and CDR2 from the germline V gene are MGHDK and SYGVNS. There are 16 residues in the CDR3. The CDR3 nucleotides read TGTGCCAGCAGTGAAGAACCGGGGTCCTTCAATCAGCCCCAGCATTTT. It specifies CASSEEPGSFNQPQHF. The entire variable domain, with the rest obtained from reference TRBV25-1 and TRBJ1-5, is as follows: EADIYQTPRYLVIGTGKKITLECSQTMGHDKMYWYQQDPGMELHLIHYSYGVNSTEKGDLSSESTVSRIRTEHFPLTLESARPSHTSQYLCASSEEPGSFNQPQHFGDGTRLSIL.

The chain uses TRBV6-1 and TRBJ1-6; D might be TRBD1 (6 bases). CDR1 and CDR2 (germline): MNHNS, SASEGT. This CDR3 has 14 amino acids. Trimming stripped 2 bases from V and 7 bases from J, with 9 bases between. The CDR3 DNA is TGTGCCAGCAGTGAAATAGGACAGAATTCACCCCTCCACTTT. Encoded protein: CASSEIGQNSPLHF.

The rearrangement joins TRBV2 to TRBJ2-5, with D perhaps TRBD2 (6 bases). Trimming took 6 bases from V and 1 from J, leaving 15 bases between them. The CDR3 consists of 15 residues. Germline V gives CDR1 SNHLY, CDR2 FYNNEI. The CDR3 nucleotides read TGTGCCAGCAGCCCAAACCGGGACTTCCAAGAGACCCAGTACTTC. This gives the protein CASSPNRDFQETQYF.

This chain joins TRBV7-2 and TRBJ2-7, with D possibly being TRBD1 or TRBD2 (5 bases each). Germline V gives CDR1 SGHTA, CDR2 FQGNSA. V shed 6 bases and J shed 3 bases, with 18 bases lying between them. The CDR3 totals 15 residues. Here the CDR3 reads CASRPEGSVLYEQYF. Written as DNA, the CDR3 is TGTGCCAGCAGACCCGAGGGGTCGGTGCTCTACGAGCAGTACTTC.

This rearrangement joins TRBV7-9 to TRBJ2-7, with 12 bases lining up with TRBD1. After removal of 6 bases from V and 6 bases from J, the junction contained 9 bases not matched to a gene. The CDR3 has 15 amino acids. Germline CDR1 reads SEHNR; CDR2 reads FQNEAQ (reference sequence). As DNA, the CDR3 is TGTGCCAGCAGGGGACCGGGACAGGGGGCGTCCGAGCAGTACTTC. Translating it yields CASRGPGQGASEQYF.

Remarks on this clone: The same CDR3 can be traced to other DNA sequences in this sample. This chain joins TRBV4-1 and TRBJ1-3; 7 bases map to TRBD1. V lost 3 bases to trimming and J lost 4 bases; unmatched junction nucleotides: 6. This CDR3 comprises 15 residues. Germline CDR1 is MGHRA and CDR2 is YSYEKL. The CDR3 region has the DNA TGCGCCAGCAGCCAGGCGGGGACAGCCGGAAACACCATATATTTT. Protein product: CASSQAGTAGNTIYF.

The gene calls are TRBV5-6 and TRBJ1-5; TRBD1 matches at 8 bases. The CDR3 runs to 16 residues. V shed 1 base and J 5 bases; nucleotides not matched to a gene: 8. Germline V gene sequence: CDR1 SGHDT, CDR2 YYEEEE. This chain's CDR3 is CASSLYRGTGDQPQHF. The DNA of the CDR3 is TGTGCCAGCAGCTTGTACCGCGGGACAGGTGATCAGCCCCAGCATTTT.

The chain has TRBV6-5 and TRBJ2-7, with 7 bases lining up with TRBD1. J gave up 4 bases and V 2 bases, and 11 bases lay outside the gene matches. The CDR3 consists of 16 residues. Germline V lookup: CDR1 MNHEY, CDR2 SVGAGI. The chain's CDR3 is CASSYARQGSGYEQYF. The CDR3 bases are TGTGCCAGCAGTTACGCGAGACAGGGTTCAGGTTACGAGCAGTACTTC.

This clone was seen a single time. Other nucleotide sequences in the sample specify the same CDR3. The CDR3 DNA is TGTGCCAGCAGCGTAGGCAGGGGAGACGAGCAGTACTTC. Protein product: CASSVGRGDEQYF. The rearrangement uses TRBV9 and TRBJ2-7; D might be TRBD1 (6 bases). CDR3 length: 13 amino acids. Per the germline V gene, CDR1 is SGDLS and CDR2 is YYNGEE. V was shortened by 0 bases and J by 5 bases, with 9 bases between the two germline ends.

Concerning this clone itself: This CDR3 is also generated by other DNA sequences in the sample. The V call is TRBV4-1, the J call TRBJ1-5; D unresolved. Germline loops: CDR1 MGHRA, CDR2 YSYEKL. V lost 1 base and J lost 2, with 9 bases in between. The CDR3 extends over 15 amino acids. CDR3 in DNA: TGCGCCAGCAGCCAAGGGGATGGAGGCAATCAGCCCCAGCATTTT. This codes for CASSQGDGGNQPQHF.

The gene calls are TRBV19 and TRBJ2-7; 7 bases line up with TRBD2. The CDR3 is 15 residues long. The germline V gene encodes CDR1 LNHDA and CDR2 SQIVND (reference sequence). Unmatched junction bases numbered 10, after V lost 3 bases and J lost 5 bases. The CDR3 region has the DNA TGTGCCAGTAGTATTGGAGGGAGGGCCGTCCACGAGCAGTACTTC. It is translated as CASSIGGRAVHEQYF. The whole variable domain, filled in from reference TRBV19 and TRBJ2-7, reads DGGITQSPKYLFRKEGQNVTLSCEQNLNHDAMYWYRQDPGQGLRLIYYSQIVNDFQKGDIAEGYSVSREKKESFPLTVTSAQKNPTAFYLCASSIGGRAVHEQYFGPGTRLTVT.

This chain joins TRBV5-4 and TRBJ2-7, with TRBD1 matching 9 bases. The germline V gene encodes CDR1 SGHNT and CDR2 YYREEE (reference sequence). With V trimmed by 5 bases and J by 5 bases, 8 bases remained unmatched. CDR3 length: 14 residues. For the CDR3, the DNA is TGTGCCAGCAGAAAACAGGGGGCATGGGACGAGCAGTACTTC. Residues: CASRKQGAWDEQYF.

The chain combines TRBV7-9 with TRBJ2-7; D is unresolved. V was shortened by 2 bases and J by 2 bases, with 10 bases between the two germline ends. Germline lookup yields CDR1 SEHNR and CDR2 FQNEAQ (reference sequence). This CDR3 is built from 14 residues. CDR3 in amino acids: CASSLSGAPYEQYF. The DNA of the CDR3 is TGTGCCAGCAGCTTATCCGGAGCCCCCTACGAGCAGTACTTC.

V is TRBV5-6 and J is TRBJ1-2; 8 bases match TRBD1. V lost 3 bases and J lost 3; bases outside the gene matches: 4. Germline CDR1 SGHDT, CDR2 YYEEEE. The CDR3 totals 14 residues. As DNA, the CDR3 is TGTGCCAGCAGCTCGGACAGGGAAGACTATGGCTACACCTTC. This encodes CASSSDREDYGYTF.

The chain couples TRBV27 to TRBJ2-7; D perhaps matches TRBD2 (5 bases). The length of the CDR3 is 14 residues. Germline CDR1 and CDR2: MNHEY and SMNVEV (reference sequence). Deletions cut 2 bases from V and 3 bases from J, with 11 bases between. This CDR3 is CASSLIASNYEQYF. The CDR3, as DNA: TGTGCCAGCAGTTTAATAGCGAGTAACTACGAGCAGTACTTC.

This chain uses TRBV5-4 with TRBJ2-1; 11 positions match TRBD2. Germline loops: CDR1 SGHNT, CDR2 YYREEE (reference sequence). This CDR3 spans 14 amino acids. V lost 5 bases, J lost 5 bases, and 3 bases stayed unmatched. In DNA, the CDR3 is TGTGCCAGCAGTACTAGCGGGAGTGACAATGAGCAGTTCTTC. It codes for CASSTSGSDNEQFF.

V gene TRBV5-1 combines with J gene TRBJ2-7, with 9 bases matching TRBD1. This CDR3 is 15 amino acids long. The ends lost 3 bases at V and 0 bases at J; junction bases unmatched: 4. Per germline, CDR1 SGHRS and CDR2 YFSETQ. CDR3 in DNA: TGCGCCAGCAGCTCCCCGGACAGGGGCTCCTACGAGCAGTACTTC. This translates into CASSSPDRGSYEQYF. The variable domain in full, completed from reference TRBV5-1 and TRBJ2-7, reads KAGVTQTPRYLIKTRGQQVTLSCSPISGHRSVSWYQQTPGQGLQFLFEYFSETQRNKGNFPGRFSGRQFSNSRSEMNVSTLELGDSALYLCASSSPDRGSYEQYFGPGTRLTVT.

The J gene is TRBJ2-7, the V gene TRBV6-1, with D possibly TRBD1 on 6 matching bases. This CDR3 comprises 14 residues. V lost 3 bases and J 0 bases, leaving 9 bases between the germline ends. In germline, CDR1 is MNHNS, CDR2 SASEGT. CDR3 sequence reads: CASSEDSSSYEQYF. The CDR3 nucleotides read TGTGCCAGCAGTGAGGACAGTAGCTCCTACGAGCAGTACTTC.

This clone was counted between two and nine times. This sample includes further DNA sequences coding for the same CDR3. The CDR3 bases are TGTGCCAGCAGTCCCCGGACGGGCTACGAGCAGTACTTC. This gives the protein CASSPRTGYEQYF. The genes are TRBV27 and TRBJ2-7; D uncertain. The CDR3 consists of 13 residues. V was cut by 5 bases and J by 3 bases, with 11 bases left in between. CDR1 and CDR2 from the germline V gene are MNHEY and SMNVEV (reference sequence).

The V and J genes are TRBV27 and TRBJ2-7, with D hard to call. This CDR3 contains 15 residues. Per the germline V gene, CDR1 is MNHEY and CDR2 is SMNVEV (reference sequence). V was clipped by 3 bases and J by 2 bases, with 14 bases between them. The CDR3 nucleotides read TGTGCCAGCAGTTTGGGTCGCTTAAGGACCTACGAGCAGTACTTC. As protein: CASSLGRLRTYEQYF.

CDR3 nucleotide sequence: TGTGCCAGCAGCTGGACTAGCGGGGGTACCGGGGAGCTGTTTTTT. Its protein product is CASSWTSGGTGELFF. V usage is TRBV7-6 and J usage is TRBJ2-2, with 13 bases fitting TRBD2. Per the germline V gene, CDR1 is SGHVS and CDR2 is FNYEAQ. V shed 4 bases and J 5 bases; nucleotides not matched to a gene: 1. The CDR3 covers 15 residues.